The sequence of this T cell receptor beta chain was determined in a study of human thymus T cells. The study, taken as a whole, reports: Across thymic and blood repertoires, the usage of V and J genes appeared to be biased. Related research described thymic repertoires that were highly overlapping among unrelated individuals.

V was shortened by 0 bases and J by 7 bases, with 18 bases between the two germline ends. Germline CDR1 and CDR2: GTSNPN and SVGIG (reference sequence). The CDR3 loop spans 15 amino acids. Resections from corrective heart surgery supplied the thymus tissue. Note on this clone: Its antigen is not identified.

Profiled with immunoSEQ multiplex PCR; TCRdb holds only in-frame clones, not every one. The table has 65,000 to 90,000 clones, roughly 94% seen once; the top ten hold about 0.03%. The sequencing sample was made of thymus tissue. The receptor's source is a girl less than two years old with a congenital heart defect but otherwise immunologically healthy. The V and J genes are TRBV30 and TRBJ1-1; D is possibly TRBD1 (5 bases). This chain's CDR3 is CAWSVHIAGRNEAFF. For the CDR3, the DNA is TGTGCCTGGAGTGTACATATCGCAGGGCGAAATGAAGCTTTCTTT. The full variable domain, its missing parts supplied by reference TRBV30 and TRBJ1-1, is SQTIHQWPATLVQPVGSPLSLECTVEGTSNPNLYWYRQAAGRGLQLLFYSVGIGQISSEVPQNLSASRPQDRQFILSSKKLLLSDSGFYLCAWSVHIAGRNEAFFGQGTRLTVV.